These 24 T cell receptor beta chains were sequenced from one sample in a study of patients and donors after allogeneic stem cell transplantation. TCRdb independently ran MiXCR on the RT-PCR reads; one entry per CDR3 protein. The data contain under 170,000 distinct CDR3 sequences, approximately 35% of them singletons. The sample consisted of blood, either unsorted or a sorted T cell fraction (not recorded which). The receptors shown here come from a human donor who was either an allogeneic HSCT recipient or a stem cell or donor lymphocyte infusion donor (not recorded which). It is not recorded whose cells these are; they may come from a transplant donor.

At least ten counts were recorded for this clonotype. Sequence at one end of the junction differs from germline and may be a read error. The gene calls are TRBV5-1 and TRBJ1-5; weak D call: TRBD1 (5 bases). Germline loops: CDR1 SGHRS, CDR2 YFSETQ. The CDR3 loop spans 14 amino acids. The CDR3 DNA sequence: TGTGCCAGCAGCTTATCGGGGGGCAATCAGCCCCAGCATTTT. This encodes CASSLSGGNQPQHF.

The V gene is TRBV7-9, the J gene TRBJ1-2; TRBD1 matches 9 bases. The CDR3 sequence is 16 residues long. Germline V gene lookup returns CDR1 SEHNR and CDR2 FQNEAQ (reference sequence). The J segment lost 1 base and the V segment lost 1 base, leaving 4 bases of the junction unmatched. CDR3 coding DNA: TGTGCCAGCAGCTTAGTTACAGGGGGCCATAACTATGGCTACACCTTC. It encodes CASSLVTGGHNYGYTF.

This rearrangement joins TRBV7-2 to TRBJ2-2, with 7 bases lining up with TRBD1. The trim removed 6 bases at V and 5 bases at J, leaving 6 bases unmatched. CDR1 and CDR2 from the germline V gene are SGHTA and FQGNSA. The CDR3 consists of 14 residues. This CDR3 reads CASSRDRGTGELFF. The CDR3 DNA sequence: TGTGCCAGCAGTCGGGACAGAGGGACCGGGGAGCTGTTTTTT. Using reference TRBV7-2 and TRBJ2-2 for the parts outside the CDR3, the full variable domain is GAGVSQSPSNKVTEKGKDVELRCDPISGHTALYWYRQSLGQGLEFLIYFQGNSAPDKSGLPSDRFSAERTGGSVSTLTIQRTQQEDSAVYLCASSRDRGTGELFFGEGSRLTVL.

This chain joins TRBV12-3 or TRBV12-4 and TRBJ1-6; 7 bases agree with TRBD1. The CDR3 extends over 14 amino acids. With 3 bases clipped from V and 10 bases from J, the junction kept 6 bases outside the gene matches. CDR3 nucleotides: TGTGCCAGCAGTTTCGAGGGGGCAGGATCACCCCTCCACTTT. Its translation: CASSFEGAGSPLHF.

The chain recombines TRBV3-1 with TRBJ1-1, with D tentatively TRBD1 (6 bases). Germline lookup yields CDR1 LGHDT and CDR2 YNNKEL (reference sequence). The CDR3 has 16 amino acids. V lost 1 base to trimming and J lost 10 bases, with 22 bases between them. The CDR3 region is CASSQVRGGGRYRAFF. CDR3 sequence (DNA): TGTGCCAGCAGCCAAGTGAGAGGTGGGGGGCGTTATAGAGCTTTCTTT.

The chain joins TRBV5-1 to TRBJ2-3, with D perhaps matching TRBD1 or TRBD2 (5 bases each). With 0 bases removed from V and 5 bases from J, the gap between germline ends came to 13 bases. Germline V gene data show CDR1 as SGHRS and CDR2 as YFSETQ. CDR3 size: 15 residues. This CDR3 is CASSLGVGEGDTQYF. DNA for the CDR3: TGCGCCAGCAGCTTGGGAGTGGGGGAAGGAGATACGCAGTATTTT.

The CDR3 loop reads CASTQGADTDTQYF. The DNA of the CDR3 is TGTGCCAGCACACAGGGGGCCGACACAGATACGCAGTATTTT. This chain connects TRBV6-6 to TRBJ2-3; TRBD1 matches at 9 bases. V was pared by 7 bases and J by 2 bases, with 4 bases of the junction left unmatched. The CDR3 extends over 14 amino acids. In germline, CDR1 is MNHNY, CDR2 SVGAGI (reference sequence).

This clonotype was seen only a few times. In DNA form, the CDR3 reads TGTGCCAGCAGCCAAGATGCGACAAAGGTCACTGAAGCTTTCTTT. The encoded protein is CASSQDATKVTEAFF. The chain recombines TRBV3-1 with TRBJ1-1, with D uncertain. Germline CDR1 is LGHDT and CDR2 is YNNKEL (reference sequence). This CDR3 region has 15 residues. The V end lost 0 bases, the J end lost 4 bases, and 12 bases lay between the germline ends. The complete variable domain, with remaining parts taken from reference TRBV3-1 and TRBJ1-1, reads DTAVSQTPKYLVTQMGNDKSIKCEQNLGHDTMYWYKQDSKKFLKIMFSYNNKELIINETVPNRFSPKSPDKAHLNLHINSLELGDSAVYFCASSQDATKVTEAFFGQGTRLTVV.

The chain links TRBV27 to TRBJ2-3; D not certain. The CDR3 sequence is 13 residues long. The ends were cut back, 2 bases at V and 1 base at J, with 4 bases in the middle. Looked up from germline, CDR1 is MNHEY and CDR2 is SMNVEV (reference sequence). The CDR3 DNA is TGTGCCAGCAGTTTAGGTCGCACAGATACGCAGTATTTT. Translating it yields CASSLGRTDTQYF.

J is TRBJ1-2 and V is TRBV20-1; a possible D gene is TRBD1 (5 bases). V was trimmed by 3 bases and J by 4 bases, leaving 9 bases between them. The CDR3 is 12 residues long. CDR1 is DFQATT and CDR2 is SNEGSKA in the germline V gene (reference sequence). CDR3 loop: CSASHDSYGYTF. In DNA form, the CDR3 reads TGCAGTGCTAGCCACGACAGCTATGGCTACACCTTC.

In regard to this clonotype: It is likely a read error, because the conserved phenylalanine at the end of the CDR3 is missing. J is TRBJ1-1 and V is TRBV5-1; the D is unclear. V lost 0 bases, J lost 1 base, and 7 bases lay in between. This CDR3 region has 14 residues. CDR1 is SGHRS and CDR2 is YFSETQ in the germline V gene. The DNA for the CDR3 is TGCGCCAGCAGCTTGGGGCCGAAGAACACTGAAGCTTTCTTG. Protein sequence: CASSLGPKNTEAFL.

As DNA, the CDR3 is TGCAGTGCTACCCCCGGACTAGCGGGGGGGTCTGAGCAGTTCTTC. The encoded protein is CSATPGLAGGSEQFF. The chain couples TRBV20-1 to TRBJ2-1; 15 bases fit TRBD2. The ends lost 4 bases at V and 9 bases at J; junction bases unmatched: 7. Germline loops: CDR1 DFQATT, CDR2 SNEGSKA (reference sequence). CDR3 length: 15 residues.

This chain connects TRBV24-1 to TRBJ1-1; the match to TRBD1 covers 8 bases. Per germline, CDR1 KGHDR and CDR2 SFDVKD. The ends lost 4 bases at V and 5 bases at J; junction bases unmatched: 8. The CDR3 length is 15 residues. CDR3 region: CATSDTGGLGTEAFF. The CDR3 coding sequence is TGTGCCACCAGTGACACAGGGGGTCTGGGTACTGAAGCTTTCTTT.

This clonotype was seen more than once but under ten times. J is TRBJ1-1 and V is TRBV12-3 or TRBV12-4, with TRBD1 as a possible D gene (6 bases). The CDR3 has 16 residues. Trimming cost V 5 bases and J 0 bases, with 16 bases left between them. The CDR3 nucleotides read TGTGCCAGCAGTCAACATGGACAGATAATGAACACTGAAGCTTTCTTT. It is translated as CASSQHGQIMNTEAFF.

The table lists this clonotype with a few counts. The J gene is TRBJ1-2, the V gene TRBV20-1; TRBD1 agrees at 7 bases. V trimming: 5 bases; J trimming: 6 bases; junction bases outside the gene matches: 15. CDR1 is DFQATT and CDR2 is SNEGSKA in the germline V gene (reference sequence). The CDR3 is made up of 15 amino acids. The DNA for the CDR3 is TGCAGTGCTTCCCCCCTAGGACAGGTCGGAAATGGCTACACCTTC. It yields the protein CSASPLGQVGNGYTF.

The CDR3 sequence is CASAGYSRWGPLHF. DNA of the CDR3: TGTGCCAGTGCGGGCTACTCGCGATGGGGACCCCTCCACTTT. This chain joins TRBV6-5 and TRBJ1-6, with no clear D. V was trimmed by 9 bases and J by 12 bases, leaving 21 bases between them. This CDR3 contains 14 residues. CDR1 and CDR2 from the germline V gene are MNHEY and SVGAGI.

The chain combines TRBV7-3 with TRBJ2-2; D is unresolved. The CDR3 sequence is 13 residues long. The germline V and J ends were trimmed by 5 bases and 6 bases, with 10 bases remaining between them. Germline V lookup: CDR1 SGHTA, CDR2 FQGTGA. The CDR3 sequence: CASSDATSGELFF. The CDR3 DNA is TGTGCCAGCAGCGACGCGACCTCCGGGGAGCTGTTTTTT.

The rearrangement joins TRBV5-1 to TRBJ2-1; the D is unclear. The CDR3 length is 14 residues. The germline CDR1 and CDR2 sequences are SGHRS and YFSETQ. V lost 2 bases, J lost 7 bases, and 13 bases lay in between. CDR3 sequence (DNA): TGCGCCAGCAGCTTTGTGGGAAAGCGTAATGAGCAGTTCTTC. This encodes CASSFVGKRNEQFF.

This clonotype was recorded a few times. The chain is built from TRBV12-3 or TRBV12-4 and TRBJ2-3; 9 bases align to TRBD2. There are 17 residues in the CDR3. Trimming cost V 5 bases and J 4 bases; bases outside gene matches: 13. CDR3 protein: CASSLTLGSGGPDTQYF. The CDR3 DNA reads TGTGCCAGCAGTCTTACCCTAGGTAGCGGGGGACCAGATACGCAGTATTTT.

This clonotype was found a few times. The chain employs TRBV9 and TRBJ1-4; D may be TRBD1 (5 bases). Trimming removed 0 bases from V and 8 bases from J, with 14 bases in between. The CDR3 has 15 residues. The germline gives CDR1 SGDLS, CDR2 YYNGEE. CDR3 sequence: CASSVGWGPREKLFF. The CDR3 DNA is TGTGCCAGCAGCGTAGGATGGGGCCCGAGGGAAAAACTGTTTTTT.

This clonotype was detected only a few times. The genes are TRBV9 and TRBJ2-4; weak D call: TRBD1 (6 bases). Trimming cost V 0 bases and J 6 bases, with 13 bases left between them. The CDR3 extends over 15 amino acids. Germline CDR1 SGDLS, CDR2 YYNGEE. CDR3 sequence (DNA): TGTGCCAGCAGCGTAGGGCAGGGGTCTAGAAACATTCAGTACTTC. Translating it yields CASSVGQGSRNIQYF.

The genes are TRBV20-1 and TRBJ1-2; 10 bases fit TRBD1. The CDR3 spans 15 residues. Germline V CDR1 and CDR2: DFQATT, SNEGSKA (reference sequence). V lost 5 bases to trimming and J lost 3 bases; unmatched junction nucleotides: 9. CDR3 loop: CSAGSGTGVDYGYTF. CDR3 DNA sequence: TGCAGTGCTGGATCCGGGACAGGGGTTGACTATGGCTACACCTTC.

A few counts support this clonotype. The chain employs TRBV28 and TRBJ1-4; 10 bases match TRBD1. V was pared by 1 base and J by 8 bases, with 4 bases of the junction left unmatched. The CDR3 consists of 15 residues. CDR1 and CDR2 (germline): MDHEN, SYDVKM. CDR3 loop: CASSLSGQGREKLFF. Written as DNA, the CDR3 is TGTGCCAGCAGTTTATCGGGACAGGGGCGGGAAAAACTGTTTTTT.

The V and J genes are TRBV6-5 and TRBJ1-1; no reliable D call. Germline assignment: CDR1 MNHEY and CDR2 SVGAGI. V dropped 7 bases and J dropped 0 bases, with 3 bases sitting between them. The CDR3 consists of 11 residues. CDR3 in amino acids: CASIMNTEAFF. CDR3 DNA: TGTGCCAGCATCATGAACACTGAAGCTTTCTTT.